The 24 T cell receptor beta chains below come from one sample, sequenced in a study of graft-versus-host responses after intestinal transplantation. Sequencing used immunoSEQ multiplex PCR; TCRdb keeps in-frame clones, though not all of them. The table records tens of thousands of clones, roughly nine tenths of them present only once. Sequenced material: PBMCs, taken around 330 days after intestinal transplant. The receptor set was obtained from a human patient who received an intestinal transplant, so some T cells may come from the graft donor.

The rearrangement links TRBV5-5 to TRBJ1-4; the D is unclear. Between the trimmed V and J ends, which lost 1 base and 5 bases, there was a span of 9 bases. This CDR3 is built from 14 residues. CDR1 SGHKS and CDR2 YYEKEE come from the germline V gene (reference sequence). CDR3 nucleotide sequence: TGTGCCAGCAGCTTGATTGTAGGGAATGAAAAACTGTTTTTT. Its translation: CASSLIVGNEKLFF.

The V call is TRBV6-6, the J call TRBJ2-5, with 8 bases fitting TRBD1. CDR1 MNHNY and CDR2 SVGAGI come from the germline V gene (reference sequence). The CDR3 consists of 14 residues. The V segment lost 3 bases and the J segment 5 bases; nucleotides outside the gene matches: 5. The CDR3 nucleotides read TGTGCCAGCAGTTATCAGGGGGCAGGGGAGACCCAGTACTTC. This encodes CASSYQGAGETQYF.

The rearrangement uses TRBV18 and TRBJ2-1, with 11 bases aligning to TRBD1. CDR1 KGHSH and CDR2 LQKENI come from the germline V gene. CDR3 length equals 13 residues. J was trimmed by 9 bases and V by 4 bases; bases with no gene match: 2. As DNA, the CDR3 is TGTGCCAGCTCACGGGACAGGGGGGGTGAGCAGTTCTTC. Its protein product is CASSRDRGGEQFF.

V gene TRBV9 combines with J gene TRBJ2-5; D tentatively reads TRBD1 or TRBD2 (5 bases each). The J call may be incorrect, as the DNA end agrees better with TRBJ2-7. CDR1 is SGDLS and CDR2 is YYNGEE in the germline V gene. This CDR3 region has 13 residues. CDR3 sequence (DNA): TGTGCCAGCAGCACTTGGGGGAACGACGAGCAGTACTTC. Translated, it gives CASSTWGNDEQYF.

This clone was seen once. The rearrangement links TRBV7-3 to TRBJ2-7, with TRBD1 identical over 7 bases. The CDR3 runs 16 residues. The germline V gene encodes CDR1 SGHTA and CDR2 FQGTGA. V dropped 5 bases and J dropped 7; count of bases not matched to a gene: 17. This chain's CDR3 is CASSHRPGTVSLEQYF. The CDR3 nucleotides read TGTGCCAGCAGCCATCGGCCTGGGACAGTCTCCTTGGAGCAGTACTTC.

This chain connects TRBV11-1 to TRBJ2-3; TRBD2 matches at 9 bases. Germline CDR1 SGHAT, CDR2 FQDESV (reference sequence). The CDR3 sequence is 17 residues long. The V gene end was trimmed by 3 bases and the J gene end by 0 bases; junction bases not matched to a gene: 7. The DNA for the CDR3 is TGTGCCAGCAGCTTGGAAACTAGCGGGTCTAGCACAGATACGCAGTATTTT. Its translation: CASSLETSGSSTDTQYF.

Points on this clone: The missing conserved phenylalanine or tryptophan at the end of this CDR3 makes a read error likely. The DNA is left out, because the CDR3 cannot be placed on it with certainty; the CDR3 is given as TCRdb lists it. This rearrangement joins TRBV6-5 to TRBJ1-2; the table's D call of TRBD1 was not tested on the DNA. Germline V CDR1 and CDR2: MNHEY, SVGAGI. The CDR3 contains 12 residues when both ends are counted. The CDR3 loop reads CASSTPTGAMAI.

In DNA form, the CDR3 reads TGTGCCAGCAGCCCATGGGCGGGGGAAGGGAACGAGCAGTACTTC. Protein product: CASSPWAGEGNEQYF. V gene TRBV2 combines with J gene TRBJ2-7, with 7 bases aligning to TRBD2. Germline-derived CDR1 and CDR2 are SNHLY and FYNNEI. The trim removed 6 bases at V and 5 bases at J, leaving 13 bases unmatched. This CDR3 is built from 15 residues.

The chain links TRBV18 to TRBJ2-7, with a tentative D call TRBD1 (6 bases). The CDR3 consists of 14 residues. Trimming took off 6 bases at V and 2 bases at J, with 14 bases between the two ends. CDR1 and CDR2 (germline): KGHSH, LQKENI. CDR3 amino acids: CASSPGVSTYEQYF. CDR3 bases: TGTGCCAGCTCGCCAGGGGTTAGCACCTACGAGCAGTACTTC. Drawing the rest from reference TRBV18 and TRBJ2-7, the complete variable domain is NAGVMQNPRHLVRRRGQEARLRCSPMKGHSHVYWYRQLPEEGLKFMVYLQKENIIDESGMPKERFSAEFPKEGPSILRIQQVVRGDSAAYFCASSPGVSTYEQYFGPGTRLTVT.

The rearrangement uses TRBV25-1 and TRBJ2-3; 10 bases are a match to TRBD1. V trimming: 1 base; J trimming: 3 bases; junction bases outside the gene matches: 7. The CDR3 contains 17 residues. CDR1 is MGHDK and CDR2 is SYGVNS in the germline V gene. The CDR3 nucleotides read TGTGCCAGCAGTGAATGGGGGACAGGGGATGGGACAGATACGCAGTATTTT. This codes for CASSEWGTGDGTDTQYF.

This chain links TRBV7-9 with TRBJ2-3; TRBD1 agrees at 8 bases. The length of the CDR3 is 17 residues. Germline CDR1 SEHNR, CDR2 FQNEAQ (reference sequence). The V segment lost 4 bases and the J segment 1 base; nucleotides outside the gene matches: 10. CDR3 protein: CASSYPGQGRGTDTQYF. CDR3 nucleotide sequence: TGTGCCAGCAGCTATCCTGGACAGGGACGGGGCACAGATACGCAGTATTTT.

V gene TRBV9 combines with J gene TRBJ2-5; 13 nucleotides agree with TRBD2. This CDR3 has 17 residues. Germline V gene lookup returns CDR1 SGDLS and CDR2 YYNGEE. Trimming at V came to 2 bases and at J to 0 bases, leaving 4 bases not matched to a gene. This chain's CDR3 is CASSVGTSGAYQETQYF. CDR3 in DNA: TGTGCCAGCAGCGTTGGGACTAGCGGGGCTTACCAAGAGACCCAGTACTTC.

The V gene is TRBV6-5, the J gene TRBJ2-7; weak D call: TRBD2 (7 bases). The CDR3 totals 16 residues. The germline V gene has CDR1 MNHEY and CDR2 SVGAGI. V was trimmed by 4 bases and J by 0 bases, leaving 16 bases between them. This CDR3 is CASSLGRGASSYEQYF. In nucleotides, the CDR3 is TGTGCCAGCAGTTTGGGCCGGGGGGCGAGCTCCTACGAGCAGTACTTC.

The rearrangement joins TRBV28 to TRBJ2-7; 8 bases fit TRBD1. The junction had 3 bases not matched to a gene; V was cut back by 6 bases and J by 2 bases. Looked up from germline, CDR1 is MDHEN and CDR2 is SYDVKM. The CDR3 spans 13 residues. The CDR3 reads CASRVTGAYEQYF. The CDR3 nucleotides read TGTGCCAGCAGGGTGACAGGGGCCTACGAGCAGTACTTC.

The chain links TRBV29-1 to TRBJ1-1, with D hard to call. V was trimmed by 1 base and J by 1 base, leaving 13 bases between them. The CDR3 runs to 15 residues. Germline values: CDR1 SQVTM, CDR2 ANQGSEA. DNA for the CDR3: TGCAGCGTTGAAGCCCGTCAAGCCCCGAACACTGAAGCTTTCTTT. It translates to CSVEARQAPNTEAFF.

The rearrangement links TRBV7-6 to TRBJ1-1; 7 bases fit TRBD1. The CDR3 runs to 14 residues. V dropped 5 bases and J dropped 0; count of bases not matched to a gene: 3. Germline V gene sequence: CDR1 SGHVS, CDR2 FNYEAQ. This CDR3 is CASSRTGVNTEAFF. CDR3 bases: TGTGCCAGCAGCCGGACAGGAGTGAACACTGAAGCTTTCTTT.

The gene calls are TRBV6-5 and TRBJ2-7, with 9 bases fitting TRBD1. Trimming at V came to 4 bases and at J to 3 bases, leaving 1 base not matched to a gene. Germline CDR1 is MNHEY and CDR2 is SVGAGI. The CDR3 length is 13 residues. The chain's CDR3 is CASSWDRDYEQYF. CDR3 bases: TGTGCCAGCAGTTGGGACAGGGACTACGAGCAGTACTTC.

The rearrangement joins TRBV5-1 to TRBJ2-6; tentative D call: TRBD2 (6 bases). The germline V and J ends were trimmed by 2 bases and 0 bases, with 21 bases remaining between them. Germline V lookup: CDR1 SGHRS, CDR2 YFSETQ. There are 20 residues in the CDR3. The CDR3 sequence: CASSFLQFGGALSGANVLTF. For the CDR3, the DNA is TGCGCCAGCAGCTTCCTACAATTCGGCGGGGCGCTCTCTGGGGCCAACGTCCTGACTTTC.

This chain uses TRBV7-9 with TRBJ2-7; possibly TRBD2 for D (5 bases). The ends were cut back, 5 bases at V and 2 bases at J, with 16 bases in the middle. Per the germline V gene, CDR1 is SEHNR and CDR2 is FQNEAQ (reference sequence). The CDR3 has 15 amino acids. The CDR3 sequence is CASSPPWTEPYEQYF. Here the CDR3 DNA reads TGTGCCAGCAGCCCTCCCTGGACTGAGCCCTACGAGCAGTACTTC.

This sequence joins TRBV6-5 and TRBJ2-3; 9 bases are a match to TRBD1. Germline V CDR1 and CDR2: MNHEY, SVGAGI. Trimming at V came to 6 bases and at J to 2 bases, leaving 3 bases not matched to a gene. The CDR3 contains 14 residues. The CDR3 bases are TGTGCCAGCAGGGACAGGGGCGCCACAGATACGCAGTATTTT. This translates into CASRDRGATDTQYF.

The V call is TRBV18, the J call TRBJ2-5; maybe TRBD1 (5 bases). The CDR3 has 12 amino acids. V was trimmed by 3 bases and J by 3 bases, leaving 5 bases between them. Germline V gene data show CDR1 as KGHSH and CDR2 as LQKENI. DNA of the CDR3: TGTGCCAGCTCACCCAGGGAAGAGACCCAGTACTTC. The encoded protein is CASSPREETQYF.

This clone is a singleton in its sample. V is TRBV6-5 and J is TRBJ2-1; 9 positions agree with TRBD2. The CDR3 spans 14 residues. Germline assignment: CDR1 MNHEY and CDR2 SVGAGI. V lost 0 bases and J lost 6; bases outside the gene matches: 0. Here the CDR3 reads CASSYSTSGNEQFF. The CDR3 nucleotides are TGTGCCAGCAGTTACTCGACTAGCGGCAATGAGCAGTTCTTC.

The chain links TRBV10-1 to TRBJ2-3, with 7 bases that match TRBD2. CDR1 WNHNN and CDR2 SYGVQD come from the germline V gene (reference sequence). The V segment lost 0 bases and the J segment 3 bases; nucleotides outside the gene matches: 3. There are 15 residues in the CDR3. CDR3 bases: TGCGCCAGCAGTGAGTCCTGGACTAGGACAGATACGCAGTATTTT. The encoded protein is CASSESWTRTDTQYF.

The rearrangement uses TRBV2 and TRBJ1-1; possibly TRBD1 for D (6 bases). CDR3 size: 13 residues. Trimming removed 6 bases from V and 0 bases from J, with 8 bases in between. From germline, CDR1 is SNHLY and CDR2 FYNNEI. This CDR3 is CASSGGLNTEAFF. CDR3 DNA: TGTGCCAGCAGCGGGGGCCTGAACACTGAAGCTTTCTTT.